The T cell receptor beta chain under discussion was sequenced for a study of blood T cell repertoires in COVID-19. Original analysis: Amplification of reference gene primers provided the estimated nucleated cell counts. Some clones are missing from TCRdb's copy, which holds only in-frame ones; the method was immunoSEQ multiplex PCR. D and trimming come from the DNA, and the V and J calls and clone size come from that table. The profile shows 120,000 to 150,000 clones, less than 90% of them singletons. The junction had 5 bases not matched to a gene; V was cut back by 0 bases and J by 4 bases. This CDR3 contains 16 residues.

Sequencing used PBMCs or T cells enriched from blood (not recorded which). The chain employs TRBV23-1 and TRBJ2-4; TRBD1 aligns across 8 bases. TRBV23-1 is reported as an ORF; its role is uncertain. The TCR comes from a man aged 35 to 55 with acute COVID-19. CDR3 sequence (DNA): TGCGCCAGCAGTCAATCCCAATGGACAGGGAAAAACATTCAGTACTTC. It codes for CASSQSQWTGKNIQYF.